Listed below are T cell receptor beta chains from one sample, sequenced in a study. TCRdb re-derived calls from the 5' RACE reads in MiXCR, one entry per CDR3 protein. The top ten hold roughly 4% of the sample, which has 25,000 to 40,000 distinct CDR3 sequences, about 25% seen once. The sequenced material came from naive CD4+ T cells sorted from a lymph node. The receptors originated from a female donor with breast cancer. CDR3s include the opening cysteine and the closing phenylalanine or tryptophan. Each record gives: clone size, D gene, J gene, V gene, CDR3 protein, CDR3 DNA. The D gene is left open where the match is weak. Some rows mark clone size as missing; the rest say once, few, many or name a class of expanded clone.

abundance: few
d_gene: NA
j_gene: TRBJ1-6
v_gene: TRBV7-9
CDR3aa: CASSLARTVHNSPLHF
CDR3nt: TGTGCCAGCAGCTTAGCGAGGACGGTTCATAATTCACCCCTCCACTTT

abundance: NA
d_gene: NA
j_gene: TRBJ2-7
v_gene: TRBV4-2
CDR3aa: CASSQEGGLGREQYF
CDR3nt: TGTGCCAGCAGCCAAGAAGGGGGGCTAGGTCGCGAGCAGTACTTC

abundance: many
d_gene: NA
j_gene: TRBJ2-7
v_gene: TRBV4-1
CDR3aa: CASSQGDSSYEQYF
CDR3nt: TGCGCCAGCAGCCAAGGTGACAGTTCCTACGAGCAGTACTTC

abundance: many
d_gene: TRBD1
j_gene: TRBJ2-1
v_gene: TRBV29-1
CDR3aa: CSVEDLRQGKDEQFF
CDR3nt: TGCAGCGTTGAAGATCTTAGACAGGGGAAGGATGAGCAGTTCTTC

abundance: NA
d_gene: NA
j_gene: TRBJ2-1
v_gene: TRBV5-1
CDR3aa: CAGSLEGSLWDEQFF
CDR3nt: TGCGCCGGCAGCTTGGAGGGGTCCCTTTGGGATGAGCAGTTCTTC

abundance: few
d_gene: NA
j_gene: TRBJ2-2
v_gene: TRBV20-1
CDR3aa: CSASKWSEEQGIGSGELFF
CDR3nt: TGCAGTGCTAGCAAATGGTCCGAGGAACAGGGTATCGGTTCCGGGGAGCTGTTTTTT

abundance: few
d_gene: TRBD1
j_gene: TRBJ2-1
v_gene: TRBV5-1
CDR3aa: CASSPPGTGVWTVFF
CDR3nt: TGCGCCAGCAGTCCCCCCGGGACAGGGGTATGGACCGTGTTCTTC

abundance: NA
d_gene: NA
j_gene: TRBJ2-1
v_gene: TRBV5-4
CDR3aa: CASSYLIIADNEQFF
CDR3nt: TGTGCCAGCAGCTATTTAATAATAGCGGACAATGAGCAGTTCTTC

abundance: few
d_gene: NA
j_gene: TRBJ2-7
v_gene: TRBV6-5
CDR3aa: CASSSQGEQYF
CDR3nt: TGTGCCAGCAGCTCACAGGGAGAGCAGTACTTC

abundance: many
d_gene: NA
j_gene: TRBJ2-1
v_gene: TRBV9
CDR3aa: CASSFDNEQFF
CDR3nt: TGTGCCAGCAGCTTCGACAATGAGCAGTTCTTC

abundance: few
d_gene: TRBD1
j_gene: TRBJ2-1
v_gene: TRBV29-1
CDR3aa: CSVESGGIDEQFF
CDR3nt: TGCAGCGTTGAGTCAGGGGGTATCGATGAGCAGTTCTTC

abundance: medium-sized
d_gene: NA
j_gene: TRBJ1-6
v_gene: TRBV20-1
CDR3aa: CSARASHSNSPLHF
CDR3nt: TGCAGTGCTAGAGCCAGCCACTCCAATTCACCCCTCCACTTT

abundance: NA
d_gene: TRBD1
j_gene: TRBJ2-3
v_gene: TRBV7-9
CDR3aa: CASSLASTGQRFPDTQYF
CDR3nt: TGTGCCAGCAGCTTAGCCTCGACGGGACAGCGTTTTCCAGATACGCAGTATTTT

abundance: NA
d_gene: TRBD1
j_gene: TRBJ2-7
v_gene: TRBV5-1
CDR3aa: CASSLRGQGSREQYF
CDR3nt: TGCGCCAGCAGCTTAAGGGGACAGGGGTCGCGCGAGCAGTACTTC

abundance: few
d_gene: TRBD1
j_gene: TRBJ1-2
v_gene: TRBV27
CDR3aa: CASSLKGGDGYTF
CDR3nt: TGTGCCAGCAGTTTAAAAGGGGGCGATGGCTACACCTTC

abundance: few
d_gene: TRBD2
j_gene: TRBJ2-3
v_gene: TRBV5-1
CDR3aa: CASSIGLAGGKDTQYF
CDR3nt: TGCGCCAGCAGCATAGGACTAGCGGGAGGCAAAGATACGCAGTATTTT

abundance: NA
d_gene: NA
j_gene: TRBJ2-7
v_gene: TRBV28
CDR3aa: CAIRVRTYEQYF
CDR3nt: TGTGCCATACGGGTCAGAACCTACGAGCAGTACTTC

abundance: many
d_gene: TRBD1
j_gene: TRBJ2-7
v_gene: TRBV10-3
CDR3aa: CAISDPGTGREQYF
CDR3nt: TGTGCCATCAGTGATCCCGGGACAGGGCGCGAGCAGTACTTC

abundance: few
d_gene: NA
j_gene: TRBJ1-2
v_gene: TRBV20-1
CDR3aa: CSVKVYGYTF
CDR3nt: TGCAGTGTAAAGGTCTATGGCTACACCTTC

abundance: few
d_gene: NA
j_gene: TRBJ2-4
v_gene: TRBV6-2/TRBV6-3
CDR3aa: CASTTEENIQYF
CDR3nt: TGTGCCAGCACCACAGAGGAAAACATTCAGTACTTC

abundance: NA
d_gene: TRBD2
j_gene: TRBJ2-4
v_gene: TRBV6-5
CDR3aa: CASSYGGTSGSKNIQYF
CDR3nt: TGTGCCAGCAGTTACGGGGGGACTAGCGGGAGTAAAAACATTCAGTACTTC

abundance: many
d_gene: TRBD1
j_gene: TRBJ1-6
v_gene: TRBV4-1
CDR3aa: CASSQPRRQGLGSPLHF
CDR3nt: TGCGCCAGCAGCCAGCCGCGCCGACAGGGTTTAGGTTCACCCCTCCACTTT

abundance: few
d_gene: NA
j_gene: TRBJ2-5
v_gene: TRBV21-1
CDR3aa: CASSERSQHETQYF
CDR3nt: TGTGCCAGCAGCGAGCGGAGTCAGCATGAGACCCAGTACTTC

abundance: NA
d_gene: NA
j_gene: TRBJ2-2
v_gene: TRBV19
CDR3aa: CASSPPGVNGGELFF
CDR3nt: TGTGCCAGTAGTCCCCCAGGGGTCAATGGCGGGGAGCTGTTTTTT

abundance: few
d_gene: TRBD1
j_gene: TRBJ1-1
v_gene: TRBV20-1
CDR3aa: CSARQTQGARAFF
CDR3nt: TGCAGTGCTAGACAAACACAGGGGGCGAGAGCTTTCTTT

abundance: NA
d_gene: NA
j_gene: TRBJ1-1
v_gene: TRBV30
CDR3aa: CAWKVGDQTEAFF
CDR3nt: TGTGCCTGGAAGGTAGGGGACCAGACTGAAGCTTTCTTT

abundance: NA
d_gene: TRBD1
j_gene: TRBJ1-2
v_gene: TRBV6-2/TRBV6-3
CDR3aa: CASKTGAIGYTF
CDR3nt: TGTGCCAGCAAAACAGGGGCTATTGGCTACACCTTC

abundance: NA
d_gene: TRBD1
j_gene: TRBJ2-3
v_gene: TRBV4-2
CDR3aa: CASSQDPGGAQTDTQYF
CDR3nt: TGTGCCAGCAGCCAAGACCCAGGGGGCGCTCAGACAGATACGCAGTATTTT

abundance: NA
d_gene: NA
j_gene: TRBJ2-1
v_gene: TRBV5-5
CDR3aa: CASSHMSSYNEQFF
CDR3nt: TGTGCCAGCAGTCACATGAGCTCCTACAATGAGCAGTTCTTC

abundance: few
d_gene: TRBD1
j_gene: TRBJ2-1
v_gene: TRBV4-1
CDR3aa: CASSLGQGVSYNEQFF
CDR3nt: TGCGCCAGCAGCCTTGGACAGGGCGTCTCCTACAATGAGCAGTTCTTC

abundance: NA
d_gene: TRBD2
j_gene: TRBJ2-3
v_gene: TRBV2
CDR3aa: CASSRTSGGSGGTDTQYF
CDR3nt: TGTGCCAGCAGCAGGACTAGCGGGGGGAGCGGGGGCACAGATACGCAGTATTTT

abundance: NA
d_gene: TRBD2
j_gene: TRBJ2-1
v_gene: TRBV6-5
CDR3aa: CASSWTSGGLLYNEQFF
CDR3nt: TGTGCCAGCAGTTGGACTAGCGGGGGCCTATTATACAATGAGCAGTTCTTC

abundance: few
d_gene: NA
j_gene: TRBJ2-2
v_gene: TRBV4-1
CDR3aa: CASSLGAGAGELFF
CDR3nt: TGCGCCAGCAGCCTAGGGGCAGGGGCCGGGGAGCTGTTTTTT

abundance: many
d_gene: NA
j_gene: TRBJ2-4
v_gene: TRBV9
CDR3aa: CASSSTGNKNIQYF
CDR3nt: TGTGCCAGCAGCTCCACGGGAAACAAAAACATTCAGTACTTC

abundance: few
d_gene: TRBD1
j_gene: TRBJ1-6
v_gene: TRBV7-3
CDR3aa: CASSFAGQGNSPLHF
CDR3nt: TGTGCCAGCAGCTTCGCTGGACAGGGGAATTCACCCCTCCACTTT

abundance: NA
d_gene: NA
j_gene: TRBJ1-2
v_gene: TRBV28
CDR3aa: CASSFYSPNYGYTF
CDR3nt: TGTGCCAGCAGTTTTTACAGTCCTAACTATGGCTACACCTTC

abundance: NA
d_gene: TRBD2
j_gene: TRBJ2-1
v_gene: TRBV5-6
CDR3aa: CASSLSTSGRGSYNEQFF
CDR3nt: TGTGCCAGCAGCTTGTCGACTAGCGGGAGGGGGTCCTACAATGAGCAGTTCTTC

abundance: few
d_gene: NA
j_gene: TRBJ2-7
v_gene: TRBV4-2
CDR3aa: CASSQDSLGGYEQYF
CDR3nt: TGTGCCAGCAGCCAAGATTCTCTTGGGGGCTACGAGCAGTACTTC

abundance: NA
d_gene: NA
j_gene: TRBJ2-1
v_gene: TRBV12-3/TRBV12-4
CDR3aa: CASNLLRDGEQFF
CDR3nt: TGTGCCAGCAACCTACTCAGAGACGGGGAGCAGTTCTTC

abundance: NA
d_gene: NA
j_gene: TRBJ2-2
v_gene: TRBV4-3
CDR3aa: CASSQRIGELFF
CDR3nt: TGCGCCAGCAGCCAAAGAATCGGGGAGCTGTTTTTT

abundance: NA
d_gene: NA
j_gene: TRBJ1-2
v_gene: TRBV2
CDR3aa: CASSKSYGYTF
CDR3nt: TGTGCCAGCAGTAAATCTTATGGCTACACCTTC

abundance: NA
d_gene: TRBD2
j_gene: TRBJ2-1
v_gene: TRBV5-1
CDR3aa: CASSLEASGCNEQFF
CDR3nt: TGCGCCAGCAGCTTGGAGGCTAGCGGTTGCAATGAGCAGTTCTTC

abundance: NA
d_gene: TRBD1
j_gene: TRBJ2-5
v_gene: TRBV10-2
CDR3aa: CASSLTGVKETQYF
CDR3nt: TGCGCCAGCAGCCTGACAGGGGTCAAAGAGACCCAGTACTTC

abundance: NA
d_gene: TRBD1
j_gene: TRBJ2-3
v_gene: TRBV28
CDR3aa: CASSDPTGTDTQYF
CDR3nt: TGTGCCAGCAGTGATCCGACAGGGACAGATACGCAGTATTTT